This TCR beta chain derives from a study of spatial heterogeneity in lung cancer. As for this clonotype: Its antigen is not known.

Notes on the study in general: Counts that tracked tumor mutation counts were those of expanded intratumoral alpha and beta TCRs.

The study tagged each TCR cDNA molecule with a unique molecular identifier. TCRdb called the 5' RACE reads again in MiXCR, with one record for every CDR3 protein. Of around 3,600 distinct CDR3 sequences listed, roughly 12% are singletons. Time point of the sample: sample taken at primary tumor resection. No cells were sorted before sequencing. The whole RNA sequenced was extracted from tumor, nontumor lung or frozen PBMC. This CDR3 is 16 amino acids long. With V trimmed by 3 bases and J by 1 base, 8 bases remained unmatched. Germline V CDR1 and CDR2: DFQATT, SNEGSKA (reference sequence). The rearrangement uses TRBV20-1 and TRBJ2-2; 7 nucleotides match TRBD2. The sample was lung tumor tissue, taken at surgery. This TCR derives from a female donor with early-stage non-small cell lung cancer. DNA of the CDR3: TGCAGTGCTAGTCGAACCGGGACTATGAACACCGGGGAGCTGTTTTTT. It is translated as CSASRTGTMNTGELFF.